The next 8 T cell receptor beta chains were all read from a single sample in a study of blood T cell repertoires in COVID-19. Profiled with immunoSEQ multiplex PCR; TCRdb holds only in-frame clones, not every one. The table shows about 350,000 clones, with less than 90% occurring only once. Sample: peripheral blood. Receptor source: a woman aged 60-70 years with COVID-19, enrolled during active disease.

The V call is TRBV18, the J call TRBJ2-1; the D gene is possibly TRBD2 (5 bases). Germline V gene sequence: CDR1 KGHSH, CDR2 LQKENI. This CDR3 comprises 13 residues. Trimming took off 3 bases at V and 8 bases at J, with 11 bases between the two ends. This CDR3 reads CASSPFTRDEQFF. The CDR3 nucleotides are TGTGCCAGCTCACCTTTCACGAGGGATGAGCAGTTCTTC.

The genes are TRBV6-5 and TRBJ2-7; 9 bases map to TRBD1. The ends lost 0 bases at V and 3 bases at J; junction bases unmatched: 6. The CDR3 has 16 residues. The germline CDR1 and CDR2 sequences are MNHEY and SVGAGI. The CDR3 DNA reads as TGTGCCAGCAGTTACTCGATGGGACAGGGACACTACGAGCAGTACTTC. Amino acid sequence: CASSYSMGQGHYEQYF.

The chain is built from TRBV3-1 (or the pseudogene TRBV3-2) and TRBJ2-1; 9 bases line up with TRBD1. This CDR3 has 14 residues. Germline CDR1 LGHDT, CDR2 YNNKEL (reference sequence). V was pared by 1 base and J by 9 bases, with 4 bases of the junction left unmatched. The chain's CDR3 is CASSQGDRAGEQFF. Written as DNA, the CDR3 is TGTGCCAGCAGCCAAGGGGACAGGGCTGGTGAGCAGTTCTTC.

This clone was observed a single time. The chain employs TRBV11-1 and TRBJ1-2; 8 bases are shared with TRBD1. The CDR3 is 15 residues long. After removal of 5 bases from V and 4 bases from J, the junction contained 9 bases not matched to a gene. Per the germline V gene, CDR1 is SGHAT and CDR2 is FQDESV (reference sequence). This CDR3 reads CASSPRTGSIYGYTF. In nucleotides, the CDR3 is TGTGCCAGCAGCCCCCGGACAGGGAGTATCTATGGCTACACCTTC.

CDR3 bases: TGTGCCAGCAGTTTAGACGGGGGTGGCAATCAGCCCCAGCATTTT. It specifies CASSLDGGGNQPQHF. The chain combines TRBV27 with TRBJ1-5; D may be TRBD1 (5 bases). Germline V CDR1 and CDR2: MNHEY, SMNVEV (reference sequence). This CDR3 is 15 amino acids long. Between the trimmed V and J ends, which lost 2 bases and 2 bases, there was a span of 10 bases.

DNA of the CDR3: TGTGCCAGCAGCCAAGGACAGCGGGGGGGCTTAGAGACCCAGTACTTC. This codes for CASSQGQRGGLETQYF. V and J are TRBV3-1 (or the pseudogene TRBV3-2) and TRBJ2-5; TRBD2 matches 10 bases. With 1 base clipped from V and 4 bases from J, the junction kept 6 bases outside the gene matches. Germline lookup yields CDR1 LGHDT and CDR2 YNNKEL (reference sequence). This CDR3 region has 16 residues.

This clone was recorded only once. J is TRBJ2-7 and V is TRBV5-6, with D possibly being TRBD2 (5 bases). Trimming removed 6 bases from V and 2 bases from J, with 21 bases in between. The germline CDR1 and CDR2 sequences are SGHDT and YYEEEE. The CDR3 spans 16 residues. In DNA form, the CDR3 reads TGTGCCAGCACCTCCTGGGCCTCGGGGTTGACCTACGAGCAGTACTTC. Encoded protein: CASTSWASGLTYEQYF.

CDR3 residues: CADYGRDRALSYGYTF. The CDR3 nucleotides are TGTGCCGATTATGGGAGAGACAGGGCCCTATCCTATGGCTACACCTTC. The chain carries TRBV2 and TRBJ1-2, with TRBD1 identical over 7 bases. V lost 11 bases to trimming and J lost 4 bases; unmatched junction nucleotides: 19. In germline, CDR1 is SNHLY, CDR2 FYNNEI. The CDR3 totals 16 residues.